The TCR beta chain described here comes from a study of OX40 agonist ivuxolimab in advanced cancers. As for the study in general: With a range of about 23 to 90, age averaged about 58 years, and 75% to 90% were male.

Study-wide results and limits: Clonal expansion was among the lowest in partial responders at 0.1-3.0 mg/kg, especially CD8+. Specificity for antigen went undetermined in the expanded peripheral T cells. More expanded clones were found, on average, in CD8+ than in CD4+ T cells.

Germline CDR1 reads LNHDA; CDR2 reads SQIVND (reference sequence). This CDR3 has 16 amino acids. V gave up 3 bases and J gave up 2 bases, with 14 bases separating them. Sequencing was performed with immunoSEQ multiplex PCR; in TCRdb, only in-frame clones are kept and a portion is missing. The sample includes tens of thousands of clones, approximately 80% of them seen just once. A word on this clone: Its antigen is currently unknown.

The sequencing used CD4+ or CD8+ T cells sorted from blood, collected in a trial of the OX40 agonist ivuxolimab. This chain connects TRBV19 to TRBJ1-3, with a possible D match to TRBD1 (5 bases). The TCR sequence derives from an adult with an advanced solid tumor such as melanoma, head and neck, liver or kidney cancer. CDR3 residues: CASSIYSGGTGNTIYF. The CDR3 coding sequence is TGTGCCAGTAGTATTTACTCGGGGGGGACTGGAAACACCATATATTTT. Variable domain in full (rest from reference TRBV19 and TRBJ1-3): DGGITQSPKYLFRKEGQNVTLSCEQNLNHDAMYWYRQDPGQGLRLIYYSQIVNDFQKGDIAEGYSVSREKKESFPLTVTSAQKNPTAFYLCASSIYSGGTGNTIYFGEGSWLTVV.